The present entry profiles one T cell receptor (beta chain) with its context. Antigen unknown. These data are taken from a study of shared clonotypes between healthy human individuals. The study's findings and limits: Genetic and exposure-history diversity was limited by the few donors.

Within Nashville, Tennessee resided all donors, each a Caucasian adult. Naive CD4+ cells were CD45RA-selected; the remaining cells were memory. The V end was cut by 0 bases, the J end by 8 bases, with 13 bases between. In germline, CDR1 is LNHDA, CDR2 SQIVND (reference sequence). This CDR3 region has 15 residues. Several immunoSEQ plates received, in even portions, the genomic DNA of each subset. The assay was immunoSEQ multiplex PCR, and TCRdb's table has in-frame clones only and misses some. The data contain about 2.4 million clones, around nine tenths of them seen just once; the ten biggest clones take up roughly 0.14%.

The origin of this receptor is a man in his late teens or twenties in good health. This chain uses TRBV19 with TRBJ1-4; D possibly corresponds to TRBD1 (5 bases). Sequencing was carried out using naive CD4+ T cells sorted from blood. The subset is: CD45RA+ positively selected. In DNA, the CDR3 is TGTGCCAGTAGTATAGAAGGGACCCGAGGAGAAAAACTGTTTTTT. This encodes CASSIEGTRGEKLFF. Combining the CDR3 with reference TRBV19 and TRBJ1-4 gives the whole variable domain DGGITQSPKYLFRKEGQNVTLSCEQNLNHDAMYWYRQDPGQGLRLIYYSQIVNDFQKGDIAEGYSVSREKKESFPLTVTSAQKNPTAFYLCASSIEGTRGEKLFFGSGTQLSVL.